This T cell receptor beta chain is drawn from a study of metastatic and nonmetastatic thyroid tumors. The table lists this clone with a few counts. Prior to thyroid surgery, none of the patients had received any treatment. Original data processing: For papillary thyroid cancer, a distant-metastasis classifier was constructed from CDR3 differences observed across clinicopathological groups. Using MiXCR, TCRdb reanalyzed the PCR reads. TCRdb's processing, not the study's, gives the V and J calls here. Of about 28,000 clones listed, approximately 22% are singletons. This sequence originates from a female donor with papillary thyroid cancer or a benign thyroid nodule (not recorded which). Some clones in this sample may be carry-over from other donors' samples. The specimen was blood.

Here the CDR3 reads CASSYAVGGWNEQFF. DNA of the CDR3: TGTGCCAGCAGTTACGCGGTGGGGGGTTGGAATGAGCAGTTCTTC. The chain has TRBV6-2 or TRBV6-3 and TRBJ2-1, with D possibly TRBD2 on 6 matching bases. This CDR3 has 15 amino acids. Germline V gene data show CDR1 as MNHEY and CDR2 as SVGEGT. Deletions cut 2 bases from V and 7 bases from J, with 15 bases between.